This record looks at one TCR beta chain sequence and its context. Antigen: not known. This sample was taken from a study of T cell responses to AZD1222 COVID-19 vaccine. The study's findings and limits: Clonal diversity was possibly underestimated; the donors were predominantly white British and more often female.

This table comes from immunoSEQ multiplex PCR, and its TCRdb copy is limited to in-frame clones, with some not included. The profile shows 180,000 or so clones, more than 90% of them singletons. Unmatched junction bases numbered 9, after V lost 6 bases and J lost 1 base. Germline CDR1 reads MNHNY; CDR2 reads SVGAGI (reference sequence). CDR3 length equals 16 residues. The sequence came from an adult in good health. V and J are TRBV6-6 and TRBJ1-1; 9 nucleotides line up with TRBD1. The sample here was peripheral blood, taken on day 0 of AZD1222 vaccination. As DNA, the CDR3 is TGTGCCAGCAGCCTGGGACAGGGTAGAGGGAACACTGAAGCTTTCTTT. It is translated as CASSLGQGRGNTEAFF.